Below, 17 T cell receptor beta chains from the same sample are listed, as sequenced in a study of blood T cell repertoires in COVID-19. Assay used: immunoSEQ multiplex PCR; TCRdb lists only in-frame clones, some missing. The sample comprises 45,000 to 65,000 clones, nearly 85% of which are singletons, and approximately 15% rests with the top ten. Sequencing was carried out using peripheral blood. These receptors originate from a man aged 40-50 years with acute or convalescent COVID-19.

Written as DNA, the CDR3 is TGCGCCAGCAGCCGAACAGGGGTAGGGTCTGGGGCCAACGTCCTGACTTTC. This encodes CASSRTGVGSGANVLTF. V usage is TRBV5-1 and J usage is TRBJ2-6, with 7 nucleotides matching TRBD1. V gave up 4 bases and J gave up 1 base; unmatched junction bases: 8. This CDR3 is built from 17 residues. Germline CDR1 SGHRS, CDR2 YFSETQ.

The chain joins TRBV18 to TRBJ1-2; TRBD1 is a possible D gene (6 bases). Germline V lookup: CDR1 KGHSH, CDR2 LQKENI. The CDR3 is 13 amino acids. Trimming removed 6 bases from V and 11 bases from J, with 19 bases in between. For the CDR3, the DNA is TGTGCCAGCTCCCCCACGCCCGGGACACCATACACCTTC. Protein: CASSPTPGTPYTF.

The gene calls are TRBV7-8 and TRBJ2-1, with 8 bases that match TRBD1. This CDR3 is 15 amino acids long. The germline gives CDR1 SGHVS, CDR2 FQNEAQ. The V and J ends lost 5 bases and 4 bases, in that order; junction bases with no gene match: 7. The CDR3 sequence: CASSLRGTGYNEQFF. DNA of the CDR3: TGTGCCAGCAGCCTCCGAGGGACAGGTTACAATGAGCAGTTCTTC.

This chain uses TRBV3-1 (or the pseudogene TRBV3-2) with TRBJ1-2; D uncertain. The V end lost 7 bases, the J end lost 2 bases, and 14 bases lay between the germline ends. This CDR3 is 14 amino acids long. Germline lookup yields CDR1 LGHDT and CDR2 YNNKEL (reference sequence). The CDR3 here is CASTPLGANYGYTF. CDR3 DNA sequence: TGTGCCAGCACCCCACTGGGAGCCAACTATGGCTACACCTTC.

V is TRBV5-1 and J is TRBJ2-3, with 13 bases that match TRBD2. Germline lookup yields CDR1 SGHRS and CDR2 YFSETQ. V dropped 3 bases and J dropped 5; count of bases not matched to a gene: 9. The CDR3 covers 17 residues. The CDR3 spells CASSWGGLAGVKDTQYF. CDR3 in DNA: TGCGCCAGCAGCTGGGGTGGACTAGCGGGAGTAAAAGATACGCAGTATTTT.

The chain is built from TRBV19 and TRBJ1-2; the D gene is possibly TRBD1 (5 bases). The germline V gene has CDR1 LNHDA and CDR2 SQIVND (reference sequence). V dropped 4 bases and J dropped 4 bases, with 22 bases sitting between them. The CDR3 runs to 17 residues. Here the CDR3 reads CASSSGSVNPGLYGYTF. As DNA, the CDR3 is TGTGCCAGTAGTAGTGGCTCCGTGAACCCAGGGCTCTATGGCTACACCTTC. The complete variable domain, with remaining parts taken from reference TRBV19 and TRBJ1-2, reads DGGITQSPKYLFRKEGQNVTLSCEQNLNHDAMYWYRQDPGQGLRLIYYSQIVNDFQKGDIAEGYSVSREKKESFPLTVTSAQKNPTAFYLCASSSGSVNPGLYGYTFGSGTRLTVV.

The chain has TRBV7-9 and TRBJ2-1; a possible D gene is TRBD1 (5 bases). The CDR3 sequence is 15 residues long. Looked up from germline, CDR1 is SEHNR and CDR2 is FQNEAQ (reference sequence). V gave up 3 bases and J gave up 7 bases, with 16 bases separating them. The chain's CDR3 is CASSFVTVIKNEQFF. The DNA for the CDR3 is TGTGCCAGCAGCTTCGTGACAGTCATTAAGAATGAGCAGTTCTTC.

The rearrangement links TRBV2 to TRBJ2-7; the D is unclear. The V gene's germline CDR1 is SNHLY and CDR2 FYNNEI. The CDR3 consists of 13 residues. V was pared by 2 bases and J by 5 bases, with 10 bases between. The CDR3 here is CASSESNFHEQYV. Written as DNA, the CDR3 is TGTGCCAGCAGTGAATCCAATTTCCACGAGCAGTACGTC.

This clone was detected a few times. This chain uses TRBV10-1 with TRBJ2-7, with TRBD2 identical over 11 bases. The CDR3 spans 15 residues. Per germline, CDR1 WNHNN and CDR2 SYGVQD (reference sequence). Losses at the gene ends were 9 bases for V and 7 bases for J; bases not matched to a gene: 14. The CDR3 reads CARVVTSGTRDEQYF. CDR3 nucleotide sequence: TGCGCCAGAGTAGTGACTAGCGGGACCCGGGATGAGCAGTACTTC.

CDR3 bases: TGTGCCAGCACCTTCACAGGGCTCACTGAAGCTTTCTTT. This translates into CASTFTGLTEAFF. The rearrangement links TRBV6-5 to TRBJ1-1; D might be TRBD1 (6 bases). V lost 7 bases and J 4 bases, leaving 13 bases between the germline ends. The CDR3 totals 13 residues. CDR1 MNHEY and CDR2 SVGAGI come from the germline V gene.

This clone was counted only a few times. Here the CDR3 DNA reads TGCGCCAGCAGCTCAAACAGGGAAGATACGCAGTATTTT. It translates to CASSSNREDTQYF. The chain joins TRBV5-1 to TRBJ2-3; possible D gene TRBD1, 6 bases. Deletions cut 3 bases from V and 5 bases from J, with 10 bases between. The CDR3 extends over 13 amino acids. The germline V gene encodes CDR1 SGHRS and CDR2 YFSETQ.

The V call is TRBV9, the J call TRBJ1-1, with D hard to call. The V gene's germline CDR1 is SGDLS and CDR2 YYNGEE. V was shortened by 4 bases and J by 4 bases, with 11 bases between the two germline ends. This CDR3 is built from 13 residues. DNA of the CDR3: TGTGCCAGCAGCTCCGGGTTGGGCACTGAAGCTTTCTTT. Translated: CASSSGLGTEAFF.

V is TRBV30 and J is TRBJ2-5; D perhaps matches TRBD1 (6 bases). CDR1 is GTSNPN, CDR2 SVGIG, per germline (reference sequence). The CDR3 sequence is 11 residues long. V was trimmed by 3 bases and J by 5 bases, leaving 7 bases between them. CDR3 DNA sequence: TGTGCCTGGAGCCAGGGGGAGACCCAGTACTTC. Its translation: CAWSQGETQYF.

This chain uses TRBV2 with TRBJ2-5; 7 bases fit TRBD1. This CDR3 has 12 amino acids. V lost 6 bases and J lost 5; bases outside the gene matches: 3. Looked up from germline, CDR1 is SNHLY and CDR2 is FYNNEI. CDR3 sequence reads: CASRGQRETQYF. CDR3 coding DNA: TGTGCCAGCAGGGGACAGCGGGAGACCCAGTACTTC.

The chain combines TRBV5-1 with TRBJ2-1, with 11 positions matching TRBD2. The CDR3 contains 14 residues. CDR1 is SGHRS, CDR2 YFSETQ, per germline. Germline trimming cut 8 bases from V and 7 bases from J; bases unmatched to any gene: 8. CDR3 nucleotide sequence: TGCGCCAGTAAACTAGCGGGAGAAACGAATGAGCAGTTCTTC. This sequence encodes CASKLAGETNEQFF.

The V and J genes are TRBV9 and TRBJ2-3, with 8 bases matching TRBD1. Germline V gene sequence: CDR1 SGDLS, CDR2 YYNGEE. This CDR3 has 15 amino acids. Trimming removed 2 bases from V and 3 bases from J; junction bases left unmatched: 5. CDR3 DNA: TGTGCCAGCAGCGTCCAGGGGGCCGTTACAGATACGCAGTATTTT. Its protein is CASSVQGAVTDTQYF.

This clone was seen a handful of times. The genes are TRBV2 and TRBJ2-2, with a possible D match to TRBD2 (6 bases). The CDR3 contains 13 residues. Germline CDR1 is SNHLY and CDR2 is FYNNEI. V lost 8 bases and J lost 5, with 12 bases in between. CDR3 bases: TGTGCCAGCCGGTCTCGGGGGACCGGGGAGCTGTTTTTT. It codes for CASRSRGTGELFF. Variable domain in full (rest from reference TRBV2 and TRBJ2-2): EPEVTQTPSHQVTQMGQEVILRCVPISNHLYFYWYRQILGQKVEFLVSFYNNEISEKSEIFDDQFSVERPDGSNFTLKIRSTKLEDSAMYFCASRSRGTGELFFGEGSRLTVL.